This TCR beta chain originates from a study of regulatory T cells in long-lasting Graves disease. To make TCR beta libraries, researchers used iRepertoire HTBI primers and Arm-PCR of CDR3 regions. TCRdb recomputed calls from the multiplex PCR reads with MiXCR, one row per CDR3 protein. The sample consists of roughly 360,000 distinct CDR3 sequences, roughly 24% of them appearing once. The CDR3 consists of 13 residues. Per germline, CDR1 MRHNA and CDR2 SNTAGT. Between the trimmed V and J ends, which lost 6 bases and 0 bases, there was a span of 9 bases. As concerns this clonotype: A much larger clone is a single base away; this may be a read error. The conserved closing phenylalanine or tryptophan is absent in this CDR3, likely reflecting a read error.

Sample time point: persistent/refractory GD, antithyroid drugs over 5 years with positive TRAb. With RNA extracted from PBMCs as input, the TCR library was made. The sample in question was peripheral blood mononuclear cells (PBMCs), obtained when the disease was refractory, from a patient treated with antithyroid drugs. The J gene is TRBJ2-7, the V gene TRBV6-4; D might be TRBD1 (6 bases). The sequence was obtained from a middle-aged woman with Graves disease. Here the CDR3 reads CASRQGSSYEQYL. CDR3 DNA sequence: TGTGCCAGCAGACAGGGCAGCTCCTACGAGCAGTACCTC.